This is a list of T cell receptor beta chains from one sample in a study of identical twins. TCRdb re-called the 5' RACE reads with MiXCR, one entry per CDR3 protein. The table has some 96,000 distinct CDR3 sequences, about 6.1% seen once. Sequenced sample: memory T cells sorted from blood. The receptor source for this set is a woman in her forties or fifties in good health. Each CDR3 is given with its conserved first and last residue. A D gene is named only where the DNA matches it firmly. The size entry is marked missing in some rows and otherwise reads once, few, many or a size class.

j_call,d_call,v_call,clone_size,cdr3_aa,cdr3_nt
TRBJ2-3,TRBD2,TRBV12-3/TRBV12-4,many,CASSDGRGTDTQYF,TGTGCCAGCAGCGACGGGAGGGGGACAGATACGCAGTATTTT
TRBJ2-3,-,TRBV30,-,CASGWGSTDTQYF,TGTGCCTCAGGCTGGGGGAGCACAGATACGCAGTATTTT
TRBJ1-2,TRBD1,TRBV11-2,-,CASSLDGGTGVPSGGYTF,TGTGCCAGCAGCTTAGATGGGGGGACAGGGGTTCCTTCTGGGGGCTACACCTTC
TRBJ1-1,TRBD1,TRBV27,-,CASSFRGGAEAFF,TGTGCCAGCAGTTTCAGGGGGGGGGCTGAAGCTTTCTTT
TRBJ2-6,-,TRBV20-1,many,CSARLPGANVLTF,TGCAGTGCTAGACTTCCTGGGGCCAACGTCCTGACTTTC
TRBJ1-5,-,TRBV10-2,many,CASRGDSTNQPQHF,TGCGCCAGCAGGGGCGACAGTACCAATCAGCCCCAGCATTTT
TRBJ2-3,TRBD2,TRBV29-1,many,CSVHPGLAGGRGLADTQYF,TGCAGCGTTCACCCCGGACTAGCGGGAGGGCGAGGGTTGGCAGATACGCAGTATTTT
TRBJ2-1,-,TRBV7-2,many,CASSSMSISNEQFF,TGTGCCAGCAGCTCGATGAGTATTTCCAATGAGCAGTTCTTC
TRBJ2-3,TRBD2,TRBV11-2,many,CASSLESGRATDTQYF,TGTGCCAGCAGCTTAGAATCCGGGAGGGCCACAGATACGCAGTATTTT
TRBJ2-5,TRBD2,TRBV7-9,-,CASSFIAGETQYF,TGTGCCAGCAGCTTCATAGCGGGAGAGACCCAGTACTTC
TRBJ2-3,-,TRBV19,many,CASGVRLADTQYF,TGTGCCAGTGGAGTTCGACTAGCAGATACGCAGTATTTT
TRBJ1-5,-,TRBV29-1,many,CSVYEGGNQPQHF,TGCAGCGTTTATGAAGGGGGCAATCAGCCCCAGCATTTT
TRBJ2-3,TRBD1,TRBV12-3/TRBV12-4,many,CASSLALRVRTGPYTDTQYF,TGTGCCAGCAGTTTAGCCTTGCGTGTCAGGACAGGACCTTACACAGATACGCAGTATTTT
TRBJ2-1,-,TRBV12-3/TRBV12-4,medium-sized,CASGDGRGAEQFF,TGTGCCAGCGGAGACGGGAGAGGGGCTGAGCAGTTCTTC
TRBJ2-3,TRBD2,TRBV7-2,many,CASSATSGIVDTQYF,TGTGCCAGCAGCGCGACTAGCGGGATAGTAGATACGCAGTATTTT
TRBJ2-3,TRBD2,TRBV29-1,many,CSVWGGSDTQYF,TGCAGCGTATGGGGGGGGTCAGATACGCAGTATTTT
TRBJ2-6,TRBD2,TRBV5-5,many,CASSSVLAAGANVLTF,TGTGCCAGCAGCAGTGTACTAGCGGCTGGGGCCAACGTCCTGACTTTC
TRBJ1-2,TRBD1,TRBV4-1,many,CASSRGPGQGEGYTF,TGCGCCAGCAGCCGTGGACCGGGACAGGGAGAGGGCTACACCTTC
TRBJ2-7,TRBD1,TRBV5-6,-,CASSLGGTGGYYEQYF,TGTGCCAGCAGCTTGGGCGGGACAGGGGGCTACTACGAGCAGTACTTC
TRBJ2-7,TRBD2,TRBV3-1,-,CASSYKSGSPNEQYF,TGTGCCAGCAGCTACAAAAGCGGGAGTCCCAACGAGCAGTACTTC
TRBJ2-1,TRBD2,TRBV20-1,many,CSARGPSGKSNEQFF,TGCAGTGCTAGAGGTCCTAGCGGGAAATCCAATGAGCAGTTCTTC
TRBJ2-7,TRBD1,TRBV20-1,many,CSAASGTGTEQYF,TGCAGTGCCGCTTCCGGGACAGGGACCGAGCAGTACTTC